Listed below are T cell receptor beta chains from one sample, sequenced in a study of shared clonotypes between healthy human individuals. The repertoire was sequenced with immunoSEQ multiplex PCR; TCRdb's copy has only in-frame clones and lacks some. The sample holds some 2 million clones, 95% seen once. Material for sequencing was naive CD4+ T cells sorted from blood. The source of these receptors is a man between 18 and 29 years old in good health. CDR3s include the opening cysteine and the closing phenylalanine or tryptophan. The D gene is left open where the match is weak. For some rows the clone size is stated as once, few or many, or as a class when expanded; others skip it.

CDR3aa	CDR3nt	v_gene	abundance	j_gene	d_gene
CASSRIGQPQHF	TGTGCCAGTAGCCGAATAGGACAGCCCCAGCATTTT	TRBV19	NA	TRBJ1-5	NA
CASSEVVRPQHF	TGTGCCAGCAGTGAGGTGGTGCGGCCCCAGCATTTT	TRBV6-1	once	TRBJ1-5	NA
CARGMIGSPGREQYF	TGTGCCAGGGGGATGATCGGAAGCCCAGGGCGGGAGCAGTACTTC	TRBV6-7	NA	TRBJ2-7	NA
CASSVEPGTTEAFF	TGTGCCAGCAGCGTAGAGCCGGGGACCACTGAAGCTTTCTTT	TRBV9	NA	TRBJ1-1	NA
CASSSGGVYNSPLHF	TGTGCCAGTAGTAGCGGGGGAGTCTATAATTCACCCCTCCACTTT	TRBV19	NA	TRBJ1-6	NA
CASSLDSWAYEQYF	TGCGCCAGCAGTTTGGACTCCTGGGCTTACGAGCAGTACTTC	TRBV5-1	NA	TRBJ2-7	NA
CASSLKLDGELFF	TGTGCCAGCAGCCTCAAATTGGACGGGGAGCTGTTTTTT	TRBV2	NA	TRBJ2-2	NA
CASSMGPGTMYNEQFF	TGTGCCAGCAGCATGGGGCCGGGGACTATGTACAATGAGCAGTTCTTC	TRBV7-6	NA	TRBJ2-1	TRBD2
CASSLGQASYEQYF	TGTGCCAGCAGCTTAGGGCAAGCCTCCTACGAGCAGTACTTC	TRBV7-9	NA	TRBJ2-7	NA
CASSPGPVANTEAFF	TGTGCCAGCTCACCGGGACCGGTTGCGAACACTGAAGCTTTCTTT	TRBV18	NA	TRBJ1-1	NA
CASRDRASDTQYF	TGTGCCAGTAGGGACAGGGCATCGGATACGCAGTATTTT	TRBV19	NA	TRBJ2-3	TRBD1
CASSQYRSEQYF	TGCGCCAGCAGCCAGTACAGAAGCGAGCAGTACTTC	TRBV4-1	few	TRBJ2-7	NA
CAEQGGWRNTIYF	TGTGCGGAACAGGGTGGTTGGCGAAACACCATATATTTT	TRBV30	NA	TRBJ1-3	NA
CASSDRADLGREQYF	TGCGCCAGCAGCGACCGGGCGGACCTAGGCCGCGAGCAGTACTTC	TRBV5-1	NA	TRBJ2-7	NA
CASSRGMLRGPGGNQETQYF	TGCGCCAGCAGCCGGGGAATGTTGCGAGGTCCAGGGGGCAACCAAGAGACCCAGTACTTC	TRBV5-1	NA	TRBJ2-5	TRBD1
CATSRSGPESYEQYF	TGTGCCACCAGCAGGTCCGGACCAGAATCCTACGAGCAGTACTTC	TRBV15	NA	TRBJ2-7	NA
CAISESTSGSERYF	TGTGCCATCAGTGAGTCGACTAGCGGGAGTGAAAGGTATTTT	TRBV10-3	NA	TRBJ2-3	TRBD2
CASSLQGLSTDTQYF	TGTGCCAGCAGTCTGCAGGGCTTAAGCACAGATACGCAGTATTTT	TRBV28	NA	TRBJ2-3	NA
CASSLRGRGLRYGYTF	TGTGCCAGCAGCTTACGTGGCAGGGGGCTTCGCTATGGCTACACCTTC	TRBV7-9	NA	TRBJ1-2	TRBD1
CASKSQGGSNQPQHF	TGCGCCAGCAAAAGCCAGGGTGGGAGCAATCAGCCCCAGCATTTT	TRBV10-2	NA	TRBJ1-5	NA
CASSTSGAYYGYTF	TGCGCCAGCAGCACCTCAGGGGCCTACTATGGCTACACCTTC	TRBV5-1	NA	TRBJ1-2	NA
CASSWDYGNSPLHF	TGTGCCAGCAGCTGGGATTATGGAAATTCACCCCTCCACTTT	TRBV5-4	NA	TRBJ1-6	NA
CASSRYNSPLHF	TGTGCCAGCAGCCGGTACAATTCACCCCTCCACTTT	TRBV6-5	NA	TRBJ1-6	NA
CATVSGSGGPSSYNEQFF	TGTGCCACCGTCAGCGGGAGCGGGGGGCCGAGCTCCTACAATGAGCAGTTCTTC	TRBV15	once	TRBJ2-1	TRBD2
CASTGGRDYEQYF	TGTGCCAGCACCGGGGGCCGGGACTACGAGCAGTACTTC	TRBV7-2	NA	TRBJ2-7	NA
CASSFTGRSNQPQHF	TGTGCCAGCAGTTTTACGGGACGGAGCAATCAGCCCCAGCATTTT	TRBV28	once	TRBJ1-5	NA
CASSVAPGETQYF	TGTGCCAGCAGCGTAGCTCCTGGGGAGACCCAGTACTTC	TRBV9	NA	TRBJ2-5	NA
CASSPRESTEAFF	TGTGCCAGCAGCCCCAGGGAATCCACTGAAGCTTTCTTT	TRBV7-9	NA	TRBJ1-1	NA
CASSLTGGQPQHF	TGTGCCAGCAGTCTGACAGGCGGGCAGCCCCAGCATTTT	TRBV6-5	NA	TRBJ1-5	NA
CASSWDLYGPGNTIYF	TGTGCCAGCAGTTGGGACCTCTACGGCCCTGGAAACACCATATATTTT	TRBV28	NA	TRBJ1-3	NA
CASSPGQGAVSPLHF	TGTGCCAGCAGTCCGGGACAGGGGGCGGTTTCACCCCTCCACTTT	TRBV6-6	NA	TRBJ1-6	TRBD1
CASSLGPGITYEQYF	TGTGCCAGCAGCTTAGGTCCAGGGATCACCTACGAGCAGTACTTC	TRBV11-2	NA	TRBJ2-7	NA
CASGTGLTDTQYF	TGCGCCAGCGGGACAGGGTTGACAGATACGCAGTATTTT	TRBV4-1	NA	TRBJ2-3	TRBD1
CASSESGGPGELFF	TGTGCCAGCAGTGAATCCGGGGGGCCCGGGGAGCTGTTTTTT	TRBV25-1	NA	TRBJ2-2	NA
CASPQGGSTEAFF	TGTGCCAGCCCACAAGGAGGGAGCACTGAAGCTTTCTTT	TRBV2	NA	TRBJ1-1	NA
CASSPASSNQPQHF	TGCGCCAGCAGTCCCGCCAGCAGCAATCAGCCCCAGCATTTT	TRBV10-2	once	TRBJ1-5	NA
CASSLQPGLGSETQYF	TGCGCCAGCAGCTTACAACCGGGTCTAGGCTCGGAGACCCAGTACTTC	TRBV5-1	NA	TRBJ2-5	NA
CASSASGRAMETQYF	TGTGCCAGCAGCGCTAGCGGGAGGGCCATGGAGACCCAGTACTTC	TRBV7-9	NA	TRBJ2-5	TRBD2
CASMGLAGGARAQFF	TGTGCCAGCATGGGACTAGCGGGGGGCGCCCGGGCTCAGTTCTTC	TRBV6-1	once	TRBJ2-1	TRBD2
CAATGREEETQYF	TGTGCCGCCACCGGCAGGGAGGAAGAGACCCAGTACTTC	TRBV6-6	NA	TRBJ2-5	NA
CASSLVGRLTYEQYF	TGTGCCAGCAGTTTGGTCGGTCGACTTACCTACGAGCAGTACTTC	TRBV27	once	TRBJ2-7	NA
CASSEVGTENQPQHF	TGTGCCAGCAGTGAGGTGGGGACAGAAAATCAGCCCCAGCATTTT	TRBV2	NA	TRBJ1-5	TRBD1
CAWSGQGASEQYF	TGTGCCTGGAGCGGACAGGGGGCAAGCGAGCAGTACTTC	TRBV30	NA	TRBJ2-7	TRBD1
CASSLGGEQFF	TGTGCCAGCAGCTTGGGGGGTGAGCAGTTCTTC	TRBV7-8	NA	TRBJ2-1	NA
CASSSTLNTEAFF	TGTGCCAGCTCCTCGACACTGAACACTGAAGCTTTCTTT	TRBV18	NA	TRBJ1-1	NA
CASSLSPLAAASSAFF	TGTGCCAGCAGTTTATCACCGCTAGCGGCCGCTAGTTCGGCTTTCTTT	TRBV27	NA	TRBJ1-1	NA
CASSLRGAGAQPQHF	TGTGCCAGCAGCTTGAGGGGGGCGGGCGCTCAGCCCCAGCATTTT	TRBV5-6	few	TRBJ1-5	NA
CAWSLEGTGELFF	TGTGCCTGGAGTCTAGAGGGCACCGGGGAGCTGTTTTTT	TRBV30	NA	TRBJ2-2	NA
CASSSGQGPNEQYF	TGTGCCAGCAGTTCGGGACAGGGACCTAACGAGCAGTACTTC	TRBV6-6	NA	TRBJ2-7	TRBD1
CASSVGTGVAEAFF	TGTGCCAGCAGCGTAGGGACAGGGGTCGCTGAAGCTTTCTTT	TRBV9	NA	TRBJ1-1	TRBD1
CASSLRGQGGPQYF	TGTGCCAGCAGCTTGAGGGGACAGGGGGGTCCCCAGTACTTC	TRBV5-6	NA	TRBJ2-5	TRBD1
CASSYGSELEAFF	TGTGCCAGCAGTTATGGCAGCGAATTAGAAGCTTTCTTT	TRBV6-5	NA	TRBJ1-1	NA
CASRTPGRSNEYEQYF	TGTGCCAGCAGGACCCCGGGACGGAGTAACGAGTACGAGCAGTACTTC	TRBV27	NA	TRBJ2-7	NA
CASSQTSGNYETQYF	TGTGCCAGCAGCCAGACTAGCGGGAACTACGAGACCCAGTACTTC	TRBV7-2	NA	TRBJ2-5	TRBD2
CASSHFPGELFF	TGTGCCAGCAGCCACTTCCCCGGGGAGCTGTTTTTT	TRBV14	once	TRBJ2-2	NA
CASSLVIPYGEQFF	TGTGCCAGCAGCTTAGTAATACCCTATGGTGAGCAGTTCTTC	TRBV7-2	NA	TRBJ2-1	NA
CASSLSGDRGQETQYF	TGTGCCAGCAGCTTAAGTGGGGACAGGGGGCAAGAGACCCAGTACTTC	TRBV7-2	once	TRBJ2-5	TRBD1
CASSPPTETGLGGYTF	TGCGCCAGCAGCCCACCCACTGAGACAGGGCTAGGGGGCTACACCTTC	TRBV4-1	once	TRBJ1-2	TRBD1
CASSLGAAQYF	TGTGCCAGCAGCTTAGGTGCGGCCCAGTACTTC	TRBV7-2	NA	TRBJ2-5	NA